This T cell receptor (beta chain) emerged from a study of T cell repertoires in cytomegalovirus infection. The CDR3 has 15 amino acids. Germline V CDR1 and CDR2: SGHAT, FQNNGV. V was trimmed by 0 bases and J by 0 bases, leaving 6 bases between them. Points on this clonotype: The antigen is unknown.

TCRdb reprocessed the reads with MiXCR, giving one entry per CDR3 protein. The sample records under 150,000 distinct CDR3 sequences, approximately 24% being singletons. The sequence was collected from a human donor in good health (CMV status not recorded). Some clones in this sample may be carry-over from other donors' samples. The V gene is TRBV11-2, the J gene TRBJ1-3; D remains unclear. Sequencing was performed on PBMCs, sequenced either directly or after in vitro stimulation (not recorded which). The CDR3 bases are TGTGCCAGCAGCTTAGATCGAATCTCTGGAAACACCATATATTTT. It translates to CASSLDRISGNTIYF.